Shown below are 14 T cell receptor beta chains from a single sample sequenced in a study of blood T cell repertoires in COVID-19. Repertoires were generated with immunoSEQ multiplex PCR, while TCRdb's copy carries only in-frame clones and drops some. This sample has roughly 250,000 clones; around 82% occur once, and the top ten carry 3.6%. What was sequenced was PBMCs or T cells enriched from blood (not recorded which). The receptor set was obtained from a woman in her thirties or forties who had been exposed to COVID-19.

The chain combines TRBV12-3 or TRBV12-4 with TRBJ1-5; D perhaps matches TRBD1 (6 bases). This CDR3 region has 13 residues. V lost 6 bases, J lost 7 bases, and 13 bases lay in between. The CDR3 coding sequence is TGTGCCAGCAGAACAGGGTCCGGCCAGCCCCAGCATTTT. This codes for CASRTGSGQPQHF.

The chain is built from TRBV12-3 or TRBV12-4 and TRBJ1-2, with TRBD1 matching over 10 bases. The CDR3 is made up of 12 amino acids. J gave up 7 bases and V 5 bases, and 1 base lay outside the gene matches. CDR3 sequence: CASSGDRGGYTF. In nucleotides, the CDR3 is TGTGCCAGCAGTGGGGACAGGGGTGGCTACACCTTC.

This sequence joins TRBV3-1 (or the pseudogene TRBV3-2) and TRBJ1-2; 7 positions match TRBD1. Trimming at V came to 3 bases and at J to 8 bases, leaving 12 bases not matched to a gene. Per germline, CDR1 LGHDT and CDR2 YNNKEL (reference sequence). This CDR3 spans 15 amino acids. The CDR3 protein is CASSQTGLVGVGYTF. CDR3 coding DNA: TGTGCCAGCAGCCAGACAGGGTTGGTTGGAGTCGGCTACACCTTC.

The V and J genes are TRBV18 and TRBJ1-1; D remains ambiguous. CDR3 size: 12 residues. V was cut by 1 base and J by 10 bases, with 10 bases left in between. Germline V gene lookup returns CDR1 KGHSH and CDR2 LQKENI. The CDR3 nucleotides read TGTGCCAGCTCACCACTTCCCGCCGGAGCTTTCTTT. It specifies CASSPLPAGAFF.

This chain joins TRBV6-4 and TRBJ1-2; 11 bases match TRBD1. The CDR3 totals 15 residues. The germline V gene encodes CDR1 MRHNA and CDR2 SNTAGT. The J segment lost 5 bases and the V segment lost 4 bases, leaving 6 bases of the junction unmatched. CDR3 residues: CASSVRTGGDYGYTF. Written as DNA, the CDR3 is TGTGCCAGCAGTGTTCGGACAGGGGGCGATTATGGCTACACCTTC.

The chain combines TRBV5-4 with TRBJ2-7; D not resolved. Germline CDR1 and CDR2: SGHNT and YYREEE (reference sequence). V was clipped by 0 bases and J by 0 bases, with 7 bases between them. The CDR3 is 14 residues long. The CDR3 spells CASSLDPGSYEQYF. CDR3 in DNA: TGTGCCAGCAGCTTGGACCCGGGCTCCTACGAGCAGTACTTC. The whole variable domain, remainder taken from reference TRBV5-4 and TRBJ2-7, is ETGVTQSPTHLIKTRGQQVTLRCSSQSGHNTVSWYQQALGQGPQFIFQYYREEENGRGNFPPRFSGLQFPNYSSELNVNALELDDSALYLCASSLDPGSYEQYFGPGTRLTVT.

This clone has ten or more counts. This chain joins TRBV7-9 and TRBJ2-3; 8 bases map to TRBD2. This CDR3 has 15 residues. J was trimmed by 6 bases and V by 2 bases; bases with no gene match: 7. From germline, CDR1 is SEHNR and CDR2 FQNEAQ (reference sequence). This CDR3 is CASSLQAGAGDTQYF. CDR3 DNA sequence: TGTGCCAGCAGCTTACAAGCGGGGGCAGGGGATACGCAGTATTTT.

This clone was seen only once. This chain joins TRBV9 and TRBJ2-1, with D possibly TRBD1 on 5 matching bases. CDR1 and CDR2 (germline): SGDLS, YYNGEE. V was shortened by 2 bases and J by 8 bases, with 11 bases between the two germline ends. The length of the CDR3 is 13 residues. The CDR3 DNA reads TGTGCCAGCAGCGTCGCAGGGTTGGATGAGCAGTTCTTC. Translated, it gives CASSVAGLDEQFF. The variable domain in full, completed from reference TRBV9 and TRBJ2-1, reads DSGVTQTPKHLITATGQRVTLRCSPRSGDLSVYWYQQSLDQGLQFLIQYYNGEERAKGNILERFSAQQFPDLHSELNLSSLELGDSALYFCASSVAGLDEQFFGPGTRLTVL.

The chain couples TRBV7-8 to TRBJ2-7; 8 bases are shared with TRBD1. V was clipped by 3 bases and J by 6 bases; unmatched bases: 7. The CDR3 consists of 14 residues. Germline CDR1 is SGHVS and CDR2 is FQNEAQ. The CDR3 region has the DNA TGTGCCAGCAGCTTGGCCGGGACAGGCCGCGAGCAGTACTTC. Residues: CASSLAGTGREQYF.

V and J are TRBV6-5 and TRBJ1-1; the D gene is possibly TRBD1 (6 bases). Germline-derived CDR1 and CDR2 are MNHEY and SVGAGI. CDR3 length equals 15 residues. Trimming took 6 bases from V and 1 from J, leaving 15 bases between them. The CDR3 sequence is CASRKFLQGNTEAFF. CDR3 nucleotides: TGTGCCAGCAGGAAATTTCTACAGGGGAACACTGAAGCTTTCTTT.

CDR3 in amino acids: CSASGASGGAKDYNEQFF. DNA for the CDR3: TGCAGTGCTAGTGGGGCCAGCGGGGGGGCCAAAGACTACAATGAGCAGTTCTTC. This chain uses TRBV20-1 with TRBJ2-1, with 10 bases matching TRBD2. This CDR3 comprises 18 residues. The J segment lost 3 bases and the V segment lost 3 bases, leaving 14 bases of the junction unmatched. CDR1 and CDR2 (germline): DFQATT, SNEGSKA (reference sequence).

V usage is TRBV18 and J usage is TRBJ2-7, with TRBD1 as a possible D gene (5 bases). The germline V gene encodes CDR1 KGHSH and CDR2 LQKENI. V shed 0 bases and J shed 5 bases, with 17 bases lying between them. The CDR3 is made up of 16 amino acids. The CDR3 DNA sequence: TGTGCCAGCTCACCACCGATCGGCCAGGGCCCGAACGAGCAGTACTTC. Translating gives CASSPPIGQGPNEQYF.

This clone was seen only a few times. CDR3 residues: CASTRGDHSPLHF. CDR3 coding DNA: TGTGCCAGCACCAGGGGGGATCATTCACCCCTCCACTTT. The V call is TRBV7-9, the J call TRBJ1-6; the match to TRBD1 covers 7 bases. CDR3 length: 13 residues. Germline trimming cut 7 bases from V and 8 bases from J; bases unmatched to any gene: 5. CDR1 and CDR2 from the germline V gene are SEHNR and FQNEAQ (reference sequence).

With respect to this clone: An end of the junction does not agree with germline; a read error may underlie this. This chain's CDR3 is CVTSREGGGAADTQYF. In DNA form, the CDR3 reads TGTGTCACCAGCAGAGAGGGCGGGGGGGCCGCAGATACGCAGTATTTT. J is TRBJ2-3 and V is TRBV15, with 9 bases matching TRBD2. The germline gives CDR1 LNHNV, CDR2 YYDKDF (reference sequence). The CDR3 loop spans 16 amino acids.